This T cell receptor (beta chain) was retrieved from a study of blood T cells in healthy people across ages. The overall study: With template switching, about one barcoded beta molecule was captured per two T cells.

CDR3 length: 17 residues. V shed 0 bases and J shed 7 bases, with 25 bases lying between them. Germline V gene data show CDR1 as DFQATT and CDR2 as SNEGSKA (reference sequence). With a J-beta primer mix and a sample-barcoded 5' primer, a second PCR ran about 7 to 12 cycles. CDR3-containing paired-end reads numbered at least 2.5 million in each sample. TCRdb reanalysed the 5' RACE reads using MiXCR and keeps one entry per CDR3 protein. The sample has 270,000 or so distinct CDR3 sequences; 25% to 30% are singletons. This rearrangement joins TRBV20-1 to TRBJ2-7; D possibly corresponds to TRBD2 (6 bases). The source of this sequence is a woman in her 70s in good health. The material sequenced was blood. CDR3 sequence: CSARDRGSGQYGGEQYF. The CDR3 coding sequence is TGCAGTGCTAGAGATAGGGGAAGCGGCCAATATGGAGGGGAGCAGTACTTC.